This passage covers 16 T cell receptor beta chains from one sample sequenced in a study of T cell responses to AZD1222 COVID-19 vaccine. Sequencing used immunoSEQ multiplex PCR; TCRdb keeps in-frame clones, though not all of them. The sample holds some 120,000 clones, 80% to 90% seen once. The source material was peripheral blood, sampled on day 0 of AZD1222 vaccination. These receptor sequences come from an adult in good health.

The chain combines TRBV18 with TRBJ1-2; D gene ambiguous. Trimming removed 11 bases at V and 0 bases at J, with 10 bases between. Germline-derived CDR1 and CDR2 are KGHSH and LQKENI. The CDR3 totals 12 residues. The CDR3 nucleotides read TGTGCCTCAGGACCCTCTAACTATGGCTACACCTTC. It translates to CASGPSNYGYTF.

The rearrangement links TRBV28 to TRBJ2-1, with unresolved D. The CDR3 has 14 amino acids. Trimming removed 6 bases from V and 1 base from J, with 10 bases in between. Germline V gives CDR1 MDHEN, CDR2 SYDVKM. As DNA, the CDR3 is TGTGCCAGCAGGGCGGTCAATTCCTACAATGAGCAGTTCTTC. The encoded protein is CASRAVNSYNEQFF.

The chain couples TRBV4-2 to TRBJ1-6, with a tentative D call TRBD1 (5 bases). CDR1 is LGHNA and CDR2 is YNFKEQ in the germline V gene. Trimming removed 4 bases at V and 9 bases at J, with 19 bases between. There are 16 residues in the CDR3. The CDR3 nucleotides read TGTGCCAGCAGCCTCGGTGGGGGAGGGTTTGGTTCACCCCTCCACTTT. This encodes CASSLGGGGFGSPLHF.

This rearrangement joins TRBV6-5 to TRBJ1-3; D call uncertain. Deletions cut 10 bases from V and 5 bases from J, with 18 bases between. CDR3 length: 14 amino acids. Germline V lookup: CDR1 MNHEY, CDR2 SVGAGI. The CDR3 loop reads CATQAWLQRNTIYF. Written as DNA, the CDR3 is TGTGCCACCCAAGCCTGGCTACAACGAAACACCATATATTTT.

The V call is TRBV4-1, the J call TRBJ1-5; D remains unclear. V was trimmed by 1 base and J by 0 bases, leaving 13 bases between them. CDR3 length equals 17 residues. Germline CDR1 reads MGHRA; CDR2 reads YSYEKL. The CDR3 is CASSQGGSLYSNQPQHF. DNA for the CDR3: TGCGCCAGCAGCCAAGGGGGAAGTCTTTATAGCAATCAGCCCCAGCATTTT.

The rearrangement uses TRBV7-2 and TRBJ2-7; unclear D gene. Between the trimmed V and J ends, which lost 4 bases and 5 bases, there was a span of 12 bases. Germline V CDR1 and CDR2: SGHTA, FQGNSA. This CDR3 is 13 amino acids long. The CDR3 loop reads CASSSYLEDEQYF. The CDR3 coding sequence is TGTGCCAGCAGCTCATACCTTGAAGACGAGCAGTACTTC.

The V gene is TRBV14, the J gene TRBJ2-7; D assignment may be TRBD1 or TRBD2 (5 bases each). Trimming removed 1 base from V and 2 bases from J, with 12 bases in between. Per germline, CDR1 SGHDN and CDR2 FVKESK. The CDR3 contains 15 residues. As DNA, the CDR3 is TGTGCCAGCAGCCAAGCCGCAGGGACGACCTACGAGCAGTACTTC. This gives the protein CASSQAAGTTYEQYF.

This clone came up once. The chain employs TRBV5-6 and TRBJ2-5; either TRBD1 or TRBD2 may fit D (6 bases each). The germline V gene has CDR1 SGHDT and CDR2 YYEEEE. V was clipped by 0 bases and J by 2 bases, with 11 bases between them. The CDR3 spans 15 residues. Written as DNA, the CDR3 is TGTGCCAGCAGCTTGGAACTAGGGGGGCAAGAGACCCAGTACTTC. Its protein is CASSLELGGQETQYF.

This chain's CDR3 is CASSAGTQGNTIYF. The CDR3 nucleotides are TGTGCCAGCAGCGCCGGGACCCAGGGAAACACCATATATTTT. The chain employs TRBV7-2 and TRBJ1-3; a weak D match, TRBD1 (5 bases). The length of the CDR3 is 14 residues. Trimming shortened V by 5 bases and J by 4 bases, and 12 bases separated the two germline ends. Germline V gene lookup returns CDR1 SGHTA and CDR2 FQGNSA.

The count of this clone is one. The V and J genes are TRBV27 and TRBJ1-5; the D is unclear. Germline values: CDR1 MNHEY, CDR2 SMNVEV (reference sequence). The CDR3 contains 13 residues. The V gene lost 8 bases and the J gene lost 4 bases, with 12 bases spanning the gap. CDR3 loop: CASADQSNQPQHF. CDR3 DNA: TGTGCCAGCGCAGATCAGAGTAATCAGCCCCAGCATTTT.

The rearrangement uses TRBV11-3 and TRBJ1-3; D perhaps matches TRBD1 (5 bases). Trimming removed 4 bases at V and 0 bases at J, with 10 bases between. CDR3 length: 15 residues. Per the germline V gene, CDR1 is SGHNT and CDR2 is YENEEA. The DNA for the CDR3 is TGTGCCAGCAGCTACGGGGCGAGCTCTGGAAACACCATATATTTT. This translates into CASSYGASSGNTIYF.

The chain combines TRBV24-1 with TRBJ2-3; D may be TRBD2 (5 bases). The V end was cut by 1 base, the J end by 5 bases, with 6 bases between. The CDR3 spans 13 residues. CDR1 is KGHDR, CDR2 SFDVKD, per germline. The CDR3 loop is CATSDFGKDTQYF. For the CDR3, the DNA is TGTGCCACCAGTGATTTCGGGAAAGATACGCAGTATTTT.

This sequence joins TRBV9 and TRBJ2-1, with 12 nucleotides matching TRBD2. The V and J ends lost 3 bases and 5 bases, in that order; junction bases with no gene match: 6. Germline lookup yields CDR1 SGDLS and CDR2 YYNGEE. This CDR3 region has 16 residues. CDR3 bases: TGTGCCAGCAGCGGGAGACTAGCGGGAGAAGACAATGAGCAGTTCTTC. Translated: CASSGRLAGEDNEQFF.

The chain has TRBV11-3 and TRBJ2-5, with D maybe TRBD2 (6 bases). The germline V gene has CDR1 SGHNT and CDR2 YENEEA. This CDR3 spans 15 amino acids. V lost 5 bases to trimming and J lost 3 bases, with 16 bases between them. CDR3 sequence (DNA): TGTGCCAGCAGCCTATTATCGGGCGGGAAAGAGACCCAGTACTTC. Translated, it gives CASSLLSGGKETQYF.

The sample holds one count of this clone. One end of the junction does not line up with germline, which may come from a read error. The rearrangement uses TRBV7-9 and TRBJ2-7, with D perhaps given as TRBD1 or TRBD2 (5 bases each). This CDR3 comprises 14 residues. Germline CDR1 reads SEHNR; CDR2 reads FQNEAQ (reference sequence). CDR3 DNA: TGTGCCAGCAGCTTAGATTCGGGGACGGGAACAAAGGGGTTC. Amino acids: CASSLDSGTGTKGF.

The genes are TRBV7-2 and TRBJ1-2; no clear D gene. The germline CDR1 and CDR2 sequences are SGHTA and FQGNSA. V lost 3 bases and J 0 bases, leaving 14 bases between the germline ends. The CDR3 contains 16 residues. Written as DNA, the CDR3 is TGTGCCAGCAGCTTTGGGCAGCCCGCGGCTAACTATGGCTACACCTTC. It codes for CASSFGQPAANYGYTF.